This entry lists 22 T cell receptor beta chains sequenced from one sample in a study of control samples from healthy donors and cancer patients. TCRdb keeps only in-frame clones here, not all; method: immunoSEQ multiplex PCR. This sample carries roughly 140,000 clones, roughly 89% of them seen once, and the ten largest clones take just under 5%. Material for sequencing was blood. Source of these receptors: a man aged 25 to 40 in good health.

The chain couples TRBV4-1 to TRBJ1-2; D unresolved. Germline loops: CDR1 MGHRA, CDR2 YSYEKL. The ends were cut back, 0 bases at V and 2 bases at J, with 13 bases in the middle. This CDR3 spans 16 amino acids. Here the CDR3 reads CASSQDMGLGNYGYTF. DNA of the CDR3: TGCGCCAGCAGCCAAGATATGGGTTTAGGGAACTATGGCTACACCTTC.

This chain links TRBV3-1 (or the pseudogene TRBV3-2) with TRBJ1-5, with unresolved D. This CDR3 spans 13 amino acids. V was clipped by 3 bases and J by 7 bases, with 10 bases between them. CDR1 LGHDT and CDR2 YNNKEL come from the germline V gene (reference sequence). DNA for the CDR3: TGTGCCAGCAGCCACGAAGGTGGGCAGCCCCAGCATTTT. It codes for CASSHEGGQPQHF.

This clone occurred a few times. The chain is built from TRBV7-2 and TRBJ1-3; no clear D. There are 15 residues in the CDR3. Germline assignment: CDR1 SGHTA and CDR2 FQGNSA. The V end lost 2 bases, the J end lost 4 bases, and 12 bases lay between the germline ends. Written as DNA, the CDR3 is TGTGCCAGCAGCTTAAGGGTGCTAGGAGGAAACACCATATATTTT. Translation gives CASSLRVLGGNTIYF.

In DNA, the CDR3 is TGTGCCAGTAGTCCCGGGGATAACTATGGCTACACCTTC. As protein: CASSPGDNYGYTF. J is TRBJ1-2 and V is TRBV19; D unclear. Germline values: CDR1 LNHDA, CDR2 SQIVND (reference sequence). The CDR3 length is 13 residues. V lost 5 bases and J 1 base, leaving 8 bases between the germline ends.

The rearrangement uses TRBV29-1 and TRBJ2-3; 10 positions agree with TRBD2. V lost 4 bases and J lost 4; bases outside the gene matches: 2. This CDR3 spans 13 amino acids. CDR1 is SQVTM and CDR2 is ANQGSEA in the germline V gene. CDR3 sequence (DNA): TGCAGCGTTGCTAGCGGGAGCTCAGATACGCAGTATTTT. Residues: CSVASGSSDTQYF.

In DNA form, the CDR3 reads TGTGCCAGCAGCTTAGATCCGACACGACTAGCGGGGGGGCAATATTTT. Amino acid sequence: CASSLDPTRLAGGQYF. The rearrangement uses TRBV7-2 and TRBJ2-3, with 14 bases lining up with TRBD2. Per the germline V gene, CDR1 is SGHTA and CDR2 is FQGNSA. CDR3 size: 16 residues. J was trimmed by 15 bases and V by 1 base; bases with no gene match: 12. Using reference TRBV7-2 and TRBJ2-3 for the parts outside the CDR3, the full variable domain is GAGVSQSPSNKVTEKGKDVELRCDPISGHTALYWYRQSLGQGLEFLIYFQGNSAPDKSGLPSDRFSAERTGGSVSTLTIQRTQQEDSAVYLCASSLDPTRLAGGQYFGPGTRLTVL.

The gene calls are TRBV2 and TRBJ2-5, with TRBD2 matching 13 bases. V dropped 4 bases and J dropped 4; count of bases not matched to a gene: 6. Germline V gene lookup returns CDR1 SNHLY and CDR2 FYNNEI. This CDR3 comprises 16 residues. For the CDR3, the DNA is TGTGCCAGCAGTGCCCGGAGGACTAGCGGGGGAGAGACCCAGTACTTC. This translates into CASSARRTSGGETQYF.

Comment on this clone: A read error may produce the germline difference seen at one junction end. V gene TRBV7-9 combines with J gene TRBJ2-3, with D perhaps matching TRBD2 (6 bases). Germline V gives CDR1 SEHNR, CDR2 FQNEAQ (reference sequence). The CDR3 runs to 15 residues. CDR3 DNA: TGTGCCGGCAGCTTGGGCGGGGCTAGCACAGATACGCAGTATTTT. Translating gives CAGSLGGASTDTQYF.

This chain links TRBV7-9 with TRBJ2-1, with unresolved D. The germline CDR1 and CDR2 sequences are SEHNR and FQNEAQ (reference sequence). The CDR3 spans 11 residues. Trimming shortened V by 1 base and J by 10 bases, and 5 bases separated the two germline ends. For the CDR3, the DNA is TGTGCCAGCAGCTTAGTTGACGAGCAGTTCTTC. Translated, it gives CASSLVDEQFF.

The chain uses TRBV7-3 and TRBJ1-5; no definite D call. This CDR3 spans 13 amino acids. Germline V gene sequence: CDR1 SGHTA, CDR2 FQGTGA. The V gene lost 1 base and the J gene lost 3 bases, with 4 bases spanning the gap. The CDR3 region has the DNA TGTGCCAGCAGCTTAAACTACAATCAGCCCCAGCATTTT. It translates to CASSLNYNQPQHF.

This CDR3 reads CASSQDWGAEETQYF. The CDR3 coding sequence is TGCGCCAGCAGCCAAGATTGGGGGGCAGAAGAGACCCAGTACTTC. The rearrangement joins TRBV4-3 to TRBJ2-5; D assignment may be TRBD1 or TRBD2 (6 bases each). Trimming took 0 bases from V and 3 from J, leaving 11 bases between them. The length of the CDR3 is 15 residues. The germline V gene encodes CDR1 LGHNA and CDR2 YSLEER.

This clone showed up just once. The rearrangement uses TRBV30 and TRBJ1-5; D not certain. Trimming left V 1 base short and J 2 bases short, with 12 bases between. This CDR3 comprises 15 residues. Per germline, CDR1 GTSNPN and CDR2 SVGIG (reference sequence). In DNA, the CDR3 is TGTGCCTGGAGTGCGACGGGAGCGGGCAATCAGCCCCAGCATTTT. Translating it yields CAWSATGAGNQPQHF.

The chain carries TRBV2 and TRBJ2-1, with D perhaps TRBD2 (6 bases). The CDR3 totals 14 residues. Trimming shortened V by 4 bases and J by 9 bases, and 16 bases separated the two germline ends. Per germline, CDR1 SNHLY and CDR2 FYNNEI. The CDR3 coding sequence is TGTGCCAGCAGTGGGTCGGCGGGGTTAAGTGAGCAGTTCTTC. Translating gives CASSGSAGLSEQFF.

This CDR3 is CASSPRDRAFYGYTF. CDR3 DNA sequence: TGTGCCAGCAGTCCCCGGGACAGGGCCTTCTATGGCTACACCTTC. This chain links TRBV6-6 with TRBJ1-2; 9 bases align to TRBD1. CDR1 MNHNY and CDR2 SVGAGI come from the germline V gene (reference sequence). With 5 bases clipped from V and 4 bases from J, the junction kept 8 bases outside the gene matches. The CDR3 length is 15 residues.

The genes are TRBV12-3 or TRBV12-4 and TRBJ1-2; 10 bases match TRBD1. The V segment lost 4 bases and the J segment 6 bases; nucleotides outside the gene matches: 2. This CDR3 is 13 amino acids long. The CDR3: CASSSGQGDGYTF. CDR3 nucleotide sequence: TGTGCCAGCAGTTCTGGACAGGGGGATGGCTACACCTTC.

CDR3 sequence (DNA): TGTGCCAGCAGCCAAGGACAGGGGTCTTCTTCCCAGCATTTT. It translates to CASSQGQGSSSQHF. The V call is TRBV3-1 (or the pseudogene TRBV3-2), the J call TRBJ1-5, with 8 bases aligning to TRBD1. The CDR3 runs to 14 residues. Germline V gene sequence: CDR1 LGHDT, CDR2 YNNKEL (reference sequence). J gave up 11 bases and V 1 base, and 7 bases lay outside the gene matches.

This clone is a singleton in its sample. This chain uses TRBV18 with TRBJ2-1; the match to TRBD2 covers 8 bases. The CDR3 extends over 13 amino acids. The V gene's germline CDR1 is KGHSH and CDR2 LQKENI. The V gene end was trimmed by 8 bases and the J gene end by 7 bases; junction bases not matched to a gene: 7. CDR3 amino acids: CASNSGMGNEQFF. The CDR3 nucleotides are TGTGCCAGCAATAGCGGGATGGGTAATGAGCAGTTCTTC.

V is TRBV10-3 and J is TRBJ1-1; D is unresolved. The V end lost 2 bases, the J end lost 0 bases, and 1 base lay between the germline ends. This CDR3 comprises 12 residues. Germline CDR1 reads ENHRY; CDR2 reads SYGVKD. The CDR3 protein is CAISEVNTEAFF. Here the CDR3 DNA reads TGTGCCATCAGTGAGGTGAACACTGAAGCTTTCTTT.

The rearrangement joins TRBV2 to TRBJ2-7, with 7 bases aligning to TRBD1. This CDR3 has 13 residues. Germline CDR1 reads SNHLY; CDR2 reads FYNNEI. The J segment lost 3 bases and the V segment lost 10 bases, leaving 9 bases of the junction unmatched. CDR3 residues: CAISGTADYEQYF. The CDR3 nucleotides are TGTGCCATAAGTGGGACAGCTGACTACGAGCAGTACTTC.

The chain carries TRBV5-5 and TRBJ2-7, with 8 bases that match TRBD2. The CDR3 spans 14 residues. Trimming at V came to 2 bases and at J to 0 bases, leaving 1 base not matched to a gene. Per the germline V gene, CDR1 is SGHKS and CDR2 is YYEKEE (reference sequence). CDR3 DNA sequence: TGTGCCAGCAGCTTCCTAGCGGGCTCCTACGAGCAGTACTTC. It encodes CASSFLAGSYEQYF.

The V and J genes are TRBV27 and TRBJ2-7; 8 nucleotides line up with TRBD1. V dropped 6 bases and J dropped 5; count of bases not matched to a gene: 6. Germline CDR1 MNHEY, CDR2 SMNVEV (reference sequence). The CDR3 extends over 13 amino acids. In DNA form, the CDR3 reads TGTGCCAGCAGGTCGACAGGGGAGAACGAGCAGTACTTC. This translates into CASRSTGENEQYF.

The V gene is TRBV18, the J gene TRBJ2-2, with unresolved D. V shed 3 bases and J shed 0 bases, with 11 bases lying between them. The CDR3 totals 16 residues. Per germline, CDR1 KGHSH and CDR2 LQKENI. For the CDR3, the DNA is TGTGCCAGCTCACCGTTACTGAGGCCGAACACCGGGGAGCTGTTTTTT. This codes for CASSPLLRPNTGELFF.